A selection of T cell receptor beta chains follows, all from one sample in a study of blood T cell repertoires in COVID-19. Libraries were prepared by immunoSEQ multiplex PCR; TCRdb keeps only in-frame clonotypes and omits some of them. Of approximately 65,000 clones in the sample, 80% to 90% are singletons; the top ten hold approximately 4.7%. The sequencing input was peripheral blood. Source of these receptors: a human donor in a cohort sampled during active COVID-19. CDR3s leave out the opening cysteine and the closing phenylalanine or tryptophan. The order of the fields is CDR3 protein, J gene, clone size, V gene. Part of the rows lack a size; the others show once, few, many or a class for expanded clones.

CDR3: ATSRGPLAGSNTGELF
J: TRBJ2-2
size: -
V: TRBV15

CDR3: AGRAGVSGANVLT
J: TRBJ2-6
size: -
V: TRBV30

CDR3: AGGREYGYT
J: TRBJ1-2
size: -
V: TRBV2

CDR3: ASSPRIGQGKGDTEAF
J: TRBJ1-1
size: -
V: TRBV18

CDR3: ASSLVTGGIGELF
J: TRBJ2-2
size: -
V: TRBV7-9

CDR3: ASSFGQGWDEQF
J: TRBJ2-1
size: -
V: TRBV5-4

CDR3: ASSMRLAGGQRVAGELF
J: TRBJ2-2
size: -
V: TRBV19

CDR3: ASSYGPAGGGYNEQF
J: TRBJ2-1
size: -
V: TRBV6-2/TRBV6-3

CDR3: ASSLGQGKAF
J: TRBJ1-1
size: -
V: TRBV7-9

CDR3: AISQRTEAF
J: TRBJ1-1
size: few
V: TRBV10-3

CDR3: ASSIGIESNTIY
J: TRBJ1-3
size: -
V: TRBV19

CDR3: ASSQESYEQY
J: TRBJ2-7
size: -
V: TRBV23-1

CDR3: ASSLAGNTEAF
J: TRBJ1-1
size: -
V: TRBV6-5

CDR3: ASSYRSNLDEQY
J: TRBJ2-7
size: -
V: TRBV6-6

CDR3: ASSSGGGSPLH
J: TRBJ1-6
size: -
V: TRBV19